This T cell receptor beta chain was sequenced for a study of T cells in Graves' hyperthyroidism and ophthalmopathy. The study, taken as a whole, reports: Stable hyperthyroidism was separated from ophthalmopathy by a model based on 13 V-J features. Also found in blood were most expanded thyroid clonotypes above 0.001.

This clonotype was found a few times. Its antigen is not identified. RNA transcripts served as the template for amplifying TCR beta CDR3 regions. During a first-round RT-PCR of the TCR CDR3, the HTBI primer set was used. Each CDR3 protein is one row after TCRdb ran MiXCR on the multiplex PCR reads. This sample carries hundreds of thousands of distinct CDR3 sequences, over 15% of them seen once, and the ten largest clones take about a sixth. CDR1 LNHDA and CDR2 SQIVND come from the germline V gene (reference sequence). There are 15 residues in the CDR3. The V segment lost 1 base and the J segment 4 bases; nucleotides outside the gene matches: 4.

The rearrangement joins TRBV19 to TRBJ1-1; 9 bases are shared with TRBD1. This TCR was sampled from a woman aged 45-65 years with Graves' hyperthyroidism that later progressed to Graves' ophthalmopathy. Input material: blood. CDR3 residues: CASSIAETGGTEAFF. CDR3 in DNA: TGTGCCAGTAGTATAGCCGAGACAGGGGGCACTGAAGCTTTCTTT.